This T cell receptor (beta chain) was found in a study of CD8+CD57+ T cells in acquired aplastic anemia. Study-wide results and limits: Patients and controls were not found to differ significantly in CD8+ Simpson's diversity.

Patients chosen for sequencing had CD8+CD57+ cells that had expanded, as shown by flow cytometry. TCR beta VDJ combinations and CDR3 sequences were profiled from genomic DNA. TCRdb redid the calling of the reads with MiXCR, one entry per CDR3 protein. The data show about 190,000 distinct CDR3 sequences, roughly half seen once. The CDR3 sequence is 14 residues long. V was pared by 8 bases and J by 0 bases, with 2 bases of the junction left unmatched. Germline CDR1 SGHTA, CDR2 FQGTGA. In its sample, this clonotype was seen once. Its antigen is not known. The chain combines TRBV7-3 with TRBJ1-3; TRBD1 aligns across 9 bases. This TCR was recovered from a human donor with aplastic anemia. Material for sequencing was sorted CD4+, CD8+, or CD8+CD57+ T cells (not recorded which) from PBMCs. CDR3: CASGTGTSGNTIYF. DNA of the CDR3: TGTGCCAGCGGGACAGGGACCTCTGGAAACACCATATATTTT. The whole variable domain, remainder taken from reference TRBV7-3 and TRBJ1-3, is GAGVSQTPSNKVTEKGKYVELRCDPISGHTALYWYRQSLGQGPEFLIYFQGTGAADDSGLPNDRFFAVRPEGSVSTLKIQRTERGDSAVYLCASGTGTSGNTIYFGEGSWLTVV.